The rows below give T cell receptor beta chains drawn from one sample of a study of CD8+ T cells in alopecia areata. Only in-frame clones appear in the TCRdb table, and some are missing; sequencing was by immunoSEQ multiplex PCR. The sample carries roughly 200,000 clones, roughly 50% recorded once. This material consisted of CD8+ T cells sorted from blood, taken at week 24, from a patient treated with tofacitinib. Source of these receptors: a human donor with alopecia areata. Each CDR3 is given with its conserved first and last residue. The D gene is left open where the match is weak. Clone size is stated in some rows and not others, as once, few, many or a class when expanded.

v_gene,d_gene,abundance,j_gene,CDR3aa,CDR3nt
TRBV5-6,.,few,TRBJ2-4,CASSFGRDIQYF,TGTGCCAGCAGCTTTGGGAGAGACATTCAGTACTTC
TRBV5-1,TRBD2,.,TRBJ2-1,CASSLRESRLAHYEQFF,TGCGCCAGCAGCTTAAGGGAAAGCAGACTAGCGCACTATGAGCAGTTCTTC
TRBV2,TRBD2,.,TRBJ2-3,CASRSTSGGSTDTQYF,TGTGCCAGCAGATCCACTAGCGGGGGGAGCACAGATACGCAGTATTTT
TRBV30,.,once,TRBJ2-3,CAWSHGLSTDTQYF,TGTGCCTGGAGTCATGGCCTAAGCACAGATACGCAGTATTTT
TRBV11-2,.,.,TRBJ1-2,CAIRPPGGALDGYTF,TGTGCCATTCGACCCCCGGGGGGCGCGTTAGATGGCTACACCTTC
TRBV27,TRBD2,.,TRBJ2-7,CASSLSLAAYEQYF,TGTGCCAGCAGTTTAAGTCTAGCGGCCTACGAGCAGTACTTC
TRBV11-2,TRBD1,.,TRBJ1-6,CASSVRQGRNNSPLHF,TGTGCCAGCAGCGTTAGACAGGGAAGAAATAATTCACCCCTCCACTTT
TRBV29-1,.,few,TRBJ2-3,CSVEDMSKGTQYF,TGCAGCGTTGAAGATATGAGTAAGGGAACGCAGTATTTT
TRBV29-1,.,few,TRBJ2-7,CSVLDYEQYF,TGCAGCGTCCTCGACTACGAGCAGTACTTC
TRBV5-1,.,few,TRBJ1-1,CASSLFDMENTEAFF,TGCGCCAGCAGCCTGTTTGACATGGAGAACACTGAAGCTTTCTTT
TRBV5-1,.,.,TRBJ2-7,CASSSVEGLSYEQYF,TGCGCCAGCAGCAGCGTCGAGGGGTTGTCCTACGAGCAGTACTTC
TRBV7-9,.,.,TRBJ2-7,CASSPVVAYEQYF,TGTGCCAGCAGCCCCGTCGTAGCCTACGAGCAGTACTTC
TRBV5-1,.,.,TRBJ2-7,CASRDEKENGFYEQYF,TGCGCCAGCAGAGATGAAAAGGAGAACGGGTTTTACGAGCAGTACTTC
TRBV15,.,.,TRBJ2-5,CATSRDRGSQETQYF,TGTGCCACCAGCAGAGATCGGGGCAGTCAAGAGACCCAGTACTTC
TRBV27,.,.,TRBJ2-7,CASSWGESYEQYF,TGTGCCAGCAGTTGGGGGGAGTCCTACGAGCAGTACTTC
TRBV27,TRBD2,.,TRBJ2-1,CASSLGGGQFF,TGTGCCAGCAGTCTCGGGGGGGGTCAGTTCTTC
TRBV19,.,.,TRBJ1-1,CASSGTVNTEAFF,TGTGCCAGTAGTGGGACGGTGAACACTGAAGCTTTCTTT
TRBV7-7,.,.,TRBJ2-2,CASSSDGPNTGELFF,TGTGCCAGCAGCTCCGACGGACCGAACACCGGGGAGCTGTTTTTT
TRBV4-1,.,few,TRBJ2-7,CASSASDRAYEQYF,TGCGCCAGCAGCGCCTCTGACAGAGCCTACGAGCAGTACTTC
TRBV7-9,.,few,TRBJ1-4,CASSLMEEEKLFF,TGTGCCAGCAGCTTAATGGAGGAGGAAAAACTGTTTTTT
TRBV29-1,TRBD2,.,TRBJ2-1,CSVRGGSYNEQFF,TGCAGCGTTCGCGGGGGCTCCTACAATGAGCAGTTCTTC
TRBV6-5,.,.,TRBJ1-5,CASSYRGSNQPQHF,TGTGCCAGCAGTTACAGGGGAAGCAATCAGCCCCAGCATTTT
TRBV6-5,.,.,TRBJ2-3,CASSYGRGSLDTQYF,TGTGCCAGCAGTTACGGGCGGGGAAGTCTGGATACGCAGTATTTT
TRBV19,.,.,TRBJ1-2,CASSTGVFYGYTF,TGTGCCAGTAGTACCGGGGTTTTCTATGGCTACACCTTC
TRBV19,.,.,TRBJ2-1,CASSGWVAGARNEQFF,TGTGCCAGTAGTGGTTGGGTCGCAGGGGCGCGGAATGAGCAGTTCTTC
TRBV13,.,.,TRBJ2-3,CASSSRTTTDTQYF,TGTGCCAGCAGCTCGAGGACGACCACAGATACGCAGTATTTT
TRBV4-1,.,few,TRBJ2-1,CASRGQSYNEQFF,TGCGCCAGCCGCGGACAGTCCTACAATGAGCAGTTCTTC
TRBV13,.,few,TRBJ2-2,CASSLARNTGELFF,TGTGCCAGCAGCTTAGCCCGGAACACCGGGGAGCTGTTTTTT
TRBV29-1,TRBD1,few,TRBJ1-2,CSVKDRGYGYTF,TGCAGCGTCAAGGACAGGGGTTATGGCTACACCTTC
TRBV7-3,.,few,TRBJ1-2,CASSALGGYGYTF,TGTGCCAGCAGCGCTTTGGGCGGGTATGGCTACACCTTC
TRBV30,.,.,TRBJ2-1,CAWRPAGDEQFF,TGTGCCTGGAGGCCTGCGGGCGATGAGCAGTTCTTC
TRBV30,.,.,TRBJ2-3,CAWSGFTDTQYF,TGTGCCTGGAGCGGATTCACAGATACGCAGTATTTT
TRBV7-8,TRBD1,.,TRBJ2-7,CASSMGQPYEQYF,TGTGCCAGCAGCATGGGACAGCCCTACGAGCAGTACTTC
TRBV30,TRBD2,.,TRBJ2-3,CAWSLPGTSYTDTQYF,TGTGCCTGGAGCCTTCCCGGGACTAGCTACACAGATACGCAGTATTTT
TRBV6-5,.,.,TRBJ2-7,CASSYSPGSYEQYF,TGTGCCAGCAGTTACTCGCCAGGCTCCTACGAGCAGTACTTC
TRBV6-1,.,.,TRBJ2-2,CAAADRSNTGELFF,TGTGCCGCCGCGGACCGATCGAACACCGGGGAGCTGTTTTTT
TRBV27,TRBD2,.,TRBJ2-2,CASSEIGAGVDTGELFF,TGTGCCAGCAGTGAGATTGGGGCGGGGGTGGACACCGGGGAGCTGTTTTTT
TRBV5-1,.,.,TRBJ2-1,CASSLKGSNEQFF,TGCGCCAGCAGCTTGAAAGGGAGCAATGAGCAGTTCTTC
TRBV2,.,once,TRBJ1-5,CASTRDRNSNQPQHF,TGTGCCAGCACTAGAGACAGAAATAGCAATCAGCCCCAGCATTTT
TRBV7-8,.,.,TRBJ2-3,CASGWDTQYF,TGTGCCAGCGGATGGGATACGCAGTATTTT
TRBV19,TRBD1,.,TRBJ1-5,CASSTPRGIGQPQHF,TGTGCCAGTAGTACCCCCAGGGGGATCGGTCAGCCCCAGCATTTT
TRBV7-7,.,few,TRBJ2-1,CASSLSLSNEQFF,TGTGCCAGCAGCTTATCCCTATCTAATGAGCAGTTCTTC
TRBV5-1,.,.,TRBJ2-7,CASSSRDFYYEQYF,TGCGCCAGCAGCTCCCGGGACTTCTACTACGAGCAGTACTTC
TRBV7-9,.,.,TRBJ2-7,CASSLAPAGEQYF,TGTGCCAGCAGCTTAGCTCCAGCGGGCGAGCAGTACTTC
TRBV29-1,.,.,TRBJ2-1,CSVEDRGRRDNEQFF,TGCAGCGTTGAAGATCGGGGGAGGCGGGACAATGAGCAGTTCTTC
TRBV5-1,.,.,TRBJ2-7,CASSLWDGNYEQYF,TGCGCCAGCAGCTTATGGGATGGGAACTACGAGCAGTACTTC
TRBV7-2,.,few,TRBJ1-1,CASSWGRTNTEAFF,TGTGCCAGCAGCTGGGGCAGAACGAACACTGAAGCTTTCTTT
TRBV29-1,TRBD1,few,TRBJ2-1,CSVETGGDYDNEQFF,TGCAGCGTCGAAACAGGGGGCGACTATGACAATGAGCAGTTCTTC